The 21 T cell receptor beta chains below all came from one sample that was sequenced in a study of blood T cell repertoires in COVID-19. Some clones are missing from TCRdb's copy, which holds only in-frame ones; the method was immunoSEQ multiplex PCR. In the table there are roughly 140,000 clones, approximately 84% of which are singletons. The sample taken for sequencing was peripheral blood. All receptors come from a woman aged 55-75 years with acute or convalescent COVID-19.

This clone was observed a few times. V and J are TRBV30 and TRBJ1-2, with D possibly matching TRBD1 (5 bases). V gave up 4 bases and J gave up 4 bases, with 10 bases separating them. The length of the CDR3 is 12 residues. CDR1 is GTSNPN and CDR2 is SVGIG in the germline V gene (reference sequence). The CDR3 DNA is TGTGCCTGGACTCAGGGAACCTATGGCTACACCTTC. It is translated as CAWTQGTYGYTF.

The rearrangement uses TRBV18 and TRBJ1-1, with 11 bases identical to TRBD1. The V gene end was trimmed by 6 bases and the J gene end by 8 bases; junction bases not matched to a gene: 5. Germline CDR1 and CDR2: KGHSH and LQKENI. The CDR3 consists of 13 residues. CDR3 sequence (DNA): TGTGCCAGCTCTTGGACAGGGGGCGTCGAAGCTTTCTTT. Translation gives CASSWTGGVEAFF.

The chain combines TRBV7-3 with TRBJ2-7, with 10 bases matching TRBD2. This CDR3 has 16 residues. Germline lookup yields CDR1 SGHTA and CDR2 FQGTGA. V shed 2 bases, J shed 2 bases, and the junction held 6 bases outside the gene matches. The CDR3 loop is CASSLDLAGVPYEQYF. The CDR3, as DNA: TGTGCCAGCAGCTTAGACCTAGCGGGGGTACCCTACGAGCAGTACTTC.

The chain employs TRBV6-5 and TRBJ2-3; D perhaps matches TRBD1 (7 bases). The CDR3 extends over 14 amino acids. Germline CDR1 MNHEY, CDR2 SVGAGI. The ends were cut back, 0 bases at V and 8 bases at J, with 12 bases in the middle. The CDR3 is CASSYSQGGVTQYF. CDR3 DNA: TGTGCCAGCAGTTACTCTCAGGGGGGAGTTACGCAGTATTTT.

The V and J genes are TRBV27 and TRBJ1-2; TRBD1 might be the D (5 bases). The V gene lost 4 bases and the J gene lost 8 bases, with 11 bases spanning the gap. The CDR3 sequence is 12 residues long. Germline V CDR1 and CDR2: MNHEY, SMNVEV (reference sequence). CDR3 bases: TGTGCCAGCAGTTCGACAGTCGGCGGCTACACCTTC. It is translated as CASSSTVGGYTF.

This clone has only a few counts. The chain carries TRBV30 and TRBJ2-1, with D hard to call. V lost 3 bases to trimming and J lost 4 bases, with 7 bases between them. From germline, CDR1 is GTSNPN and CDR2 SVGIG (reference sequence). This CDR3 region has 12 residues. The CDR3 reads CAWRFSYNEQFF. The CDR3, as DNA: TGTGCCTGGAGGTTCTCGTACAATGAGCAGTTCTTC.

This clone was recorded at least ten times. The chain recombines TRBV6-4 with TRBJ2-3; perhaps TRBD1 as D (7 bases). Germline-derived CDR1 and CDR2 are MRHNA and SNTAGT. V shed 4 bases and J shed 3 bases, with 14 bases lying between them. The CDR3 covers 15 residues. The CDR3 coding sequence is TGTGCCAGCAGTGTGGCAGGGGGAGGAACAGATACGCAGTATTTT. Its translation: CASSVAGGGTDTQYF.

The J gene is TRBJ2-4, the V gene TRBV28, with D unresolved. Germline CDR1 reads MDHEN; CDR2 reads SYDVKM. The CDR3 extends over 12 amino acids. V was pared by 6 bases and J by 7 bases, with 10 bases between. The CDR3 protein is CASSPGANIQYF. CDR3 nucleotides: TGTGCCAGCAGCCCTGGTGCGAACATTCAGTACTTC.

The chain employs TRBV30 and TRBJ1-6; a weak D match, TRBD1 (5 bases). Germline CDR1 reads GTSNPN; CDR2 reads SVGIG (reference sequence). There are 15 residues in the CDR3. The germline V and J ends were trimmed by 7 bases and 0 bases, with 13 bases remaining between them. CDR3 region: CAFRGGSSYNSPLHF. The CDR3 nucleotides read TGTGCCTTCCGTGGGGGGAGCTCCTATAATTCACCCCTCCACTTT.

The V and J genes are TRBV5-4 and TRBJ1-1, with 9 bases that match TRBD1. This CDR3 comprises 17 residues. After removal of 2 bases from V and 0 bases from J, the junction contained 8 bases not matched to a gene. The germline V gene encodes CDR1 SGHNT and CDR2 YYREEE (reference sequence). CDR3 sequence reads: CASSFFPGQGMNTEAFF. The CDR3 bases are TGTGCCAGCAGCTTTTTTCCGGGACAGGGCATGAACACTGAAGCTTTCTTT.

The V and J genes are TRBV5-1 and TRBJ1-1; TRBD1 matches at 7 bases. This CDR3 comprises 14 residues. CDR1 is SGHRS and CDR2 is YFSETQ in the germline V gene. Trimming removed 3 bases from V and 4 bases from J; junction bases left unmatched: 6. The CDR3 nucleotides read TGCGCCAGCAGCTCCATACAGGGGCGCACTGAAGCTTTCTTT. Its protein is CASSSIQGRTEAFF.

The chain recombines TRBV5-1 with TRBJ2-1; a weak D match, TRBD1 (6 bases). Trimming left V 4 bases short and J 0 bases short, with 14 bases between. CDR1 SGHRS and CDR2 YFSETQ come from the germline V gene. The CDR3 contains 16 residues. In DNA, the CDR3 is TGCGCCAGCAGCCTAGGGGGTAAAAGCTCCTACAATGAGCAGTTCTTC. It codes for CASSLGGKSSYNEQFF. Full variable domain (missing parts from reference TRBV5-1 and TRBJ2-1): KAGVTQTPRYLIKTRGQQVTLSCSPISGHRSVSWYQQTPGQGLQFLFEYFSETQRNKGNFPGRFSGRQFSNSRSEMNVSTLELGDSALYLCASSLGGKSSYNEQFFGPGTRLTVL.

This sequence joins TRBV10-3 and TRBJ1-1; TRBD1 might be the D (6 bases). The CDR3 covers 13 residues. Trimming left V 9 bases short and J 8 bases short, with 19 bases between. The germline CDR1 and CDR2 sequences are ENHRY and SYGVKD. Written as DNA, the CDR3 is TGTGCCATTACTTCTGAAGGGAGGGGGGAAGCTTTCTTT. This encodes CAITSEGRGEAFF.

The chain has TRBV6-6 and TRBJ1-1; D unclear. From germline, CDR1 is MNHNY and CDR2 SVGAGI (reference sequence). There are 15 residues in the CDR3. Between the trimmed V and J ends, which lost 0 bases and 1 base, there was a span of 9 bases. DNA for the CDR3: TGTGCCAGCAGTTACTCATGGACTGGGAACACTGAAGCTTTCTTT. Translated, it gives CASSYSWTGNTEAFF.

V usage is TRBV24-1 and J usage is TRBJ2-1; D possibly corresponds to TRBD2 (5 bases). Trimming removed 12 bases from V and 1 base from J, with 12 bases in between. The CDR3 extends over 13 amino acids. Germline V gene lookup returns CDR1 KGHDR and CDR2 SFDVKD. The CDR3 loop is CASSGGSYNEQFF. The DNA for the CDR3 is TGTGCCTCGTCCGGCGGGTCCTACAATGAGCAGTTCTTC.

DNA of the CDR3: TGTGCCAGCAGTGGCGGGGGTAGCGGGAGGCTCTACGAGCAGTACTTC. It is translated as CASSGGGSGRLYEQYF. J is TRBJ2-7 and V is TRBV6-1, with 10 bases identical to TRBD2. The CDR3 consists of 16 residues. V shed 4 bases and J 3 bases; nucleotides not matched to a gene: 9. The germline CDR1 and CDR2 sequences are MNHNS and SASEGT.

With regard to this clone: Other DNA sequences in this sample translate to the same CDR3. The chain carries TRBV19 and TRBJ2-5; 7 bases line up with TRBD1. Germline loops: CDR1 LNHDA, CDR2 SQIVND (reference sequence). Trimming took 6 bases from V and 1 from J; bases not matched to a gene: 5. The CDR3 has 14 residues. The CDR3 protein is CASSRDRAQETQYF. In DNA, the CDR3 is TGTGCCAGTAGCCGAGACAGGGCCCAAGAGACCCAGTACTTC.

J is TRBJ2-3 and V is TRBV9, with 8 bases aligning to TRBD2. The germline gives CDR1 SGDLS, CDR2 YYNGEE. The CDR3 is made up of 13 amino acids. V lost 4 bases, J lost 7 bases, and 5 bases stayed unmatched. The CDR3 protein is CASSNREGYTQYF. Here the CDR3 DNA reads TGTGCCAGCAGCAACCGGGAGGGGTATACGCAGTATTTT.

The chain uses TRBV2 and TRBJ1-5; 9 bases map to TRBD1. CDR1 SNHLY and CDR2 FYNNEI come from the germline V gene. V shed 7 bases, J shed 5 bases, and the junction held 9 bases outside the gene matches. This CDR3 region has 15 residues. CDR3 amino acids: CASKSSTGGYQPQHF. The CDR3 DNA reads as TGTGCCAGCAAGAGTTCTACAGGGGGCTATCAGCCCCAGCATTTT.

As to this clone: An end of the junction differs from the germline gene, which may be a read error. This chain connects TRBV9 to TRBJ2-1, with a weak D call TRBD2 (6 bases). This CDR3 contains 14 residues. Germline lookup yields CDR1 SGDLS and CDR2 YYNGEE. CDR3 nucleotide sequence: TGTGCCAGCAACCGCCGGGACTCCGACAATGAGCAGTTCTTC. It is translated as CASNRRDSDNEQFF.

The V gene is TRBV19, the J gene TRBJ2-3; tentatively, D is TRBD1 (6 bases). This CDR3 contains 14 residues. Trimming cost V 4 bases and J 4 bases, with 12 bases left between them. Germline V gives CDR1 LNHDA, CDR2 SQIVND (reference sequence). Written as DNA, the CDR3 is TGTGCCAGTAGTACCCGACAGGCAGCAGATACGCAGTATTTT. Amino acids: CASSTRQAADTQYF.